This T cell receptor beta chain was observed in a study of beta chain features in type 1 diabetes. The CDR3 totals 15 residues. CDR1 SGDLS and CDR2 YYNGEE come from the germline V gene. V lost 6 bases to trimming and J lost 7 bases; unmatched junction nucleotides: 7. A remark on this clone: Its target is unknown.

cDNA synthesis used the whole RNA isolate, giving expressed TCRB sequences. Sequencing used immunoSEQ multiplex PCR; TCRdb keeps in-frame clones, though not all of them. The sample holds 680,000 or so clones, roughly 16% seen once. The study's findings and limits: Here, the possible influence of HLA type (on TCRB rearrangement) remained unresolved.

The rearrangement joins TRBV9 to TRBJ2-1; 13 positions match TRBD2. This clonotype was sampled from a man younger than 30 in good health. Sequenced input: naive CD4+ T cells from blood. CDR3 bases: TGTGCCAGCAATCCCGGGACTAGCGGGGAGAATGAGCAGTTCTTC. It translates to CASNPGTSGENEQFF.